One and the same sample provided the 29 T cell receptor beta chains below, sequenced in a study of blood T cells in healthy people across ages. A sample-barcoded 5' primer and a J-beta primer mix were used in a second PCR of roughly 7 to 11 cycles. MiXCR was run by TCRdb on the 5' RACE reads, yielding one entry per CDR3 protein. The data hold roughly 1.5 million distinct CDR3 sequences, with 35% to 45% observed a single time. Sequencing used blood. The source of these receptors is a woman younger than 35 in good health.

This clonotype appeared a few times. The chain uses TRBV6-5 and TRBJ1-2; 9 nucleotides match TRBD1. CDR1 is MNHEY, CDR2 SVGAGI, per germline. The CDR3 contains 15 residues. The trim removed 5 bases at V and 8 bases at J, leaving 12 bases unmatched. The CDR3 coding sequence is TGTGCCAGCAGTCTTAATCGGGACAGGGTGTGGGGCTACACCTTC. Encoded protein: CASSLNRDRVWGYTF.

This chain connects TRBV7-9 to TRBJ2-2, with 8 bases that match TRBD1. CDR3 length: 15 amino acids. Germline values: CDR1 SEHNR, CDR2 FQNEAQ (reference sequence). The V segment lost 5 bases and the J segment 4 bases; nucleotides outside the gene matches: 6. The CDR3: CASSEQGVFTGELFF. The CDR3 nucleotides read TGTGCCAGCAGCGAACAGGGGGTGTTCACCGGGGAGCTGTTTTTT.

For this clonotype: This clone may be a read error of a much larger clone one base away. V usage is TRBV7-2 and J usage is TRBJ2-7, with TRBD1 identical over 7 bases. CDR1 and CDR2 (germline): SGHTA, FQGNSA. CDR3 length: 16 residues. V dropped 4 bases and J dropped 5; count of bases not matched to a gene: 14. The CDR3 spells CASSWTGGSRSHEQYF. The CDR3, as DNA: TGTGCCAGCAGCTGGACAGGCGGATCAAGGTCCCACGAGCAGTACTTC. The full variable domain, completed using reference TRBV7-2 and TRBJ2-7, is GAGVSQSPSNKVTEKGKDVELRCDPISGHTALYWYRQSLGQGLEFLIYFQGNSAPDKSGLPSDRFSAERTGGSVSTLTIQRTQQEDSAVYLCASSWTGGSRSHEQYFGPGTRLTVT.

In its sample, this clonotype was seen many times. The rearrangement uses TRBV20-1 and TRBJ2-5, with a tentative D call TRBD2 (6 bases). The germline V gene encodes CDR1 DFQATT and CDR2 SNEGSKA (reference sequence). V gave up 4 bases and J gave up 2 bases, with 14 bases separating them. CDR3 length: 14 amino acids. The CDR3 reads CSAKTSRLQETQYF. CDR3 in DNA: TGCAGTGCTAAGACTAGTAGGTTGCAAGAGACCCAGTACTTC.

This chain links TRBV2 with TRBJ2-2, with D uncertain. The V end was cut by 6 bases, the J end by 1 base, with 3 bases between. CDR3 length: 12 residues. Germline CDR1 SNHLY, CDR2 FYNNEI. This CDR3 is CASRKNTGELFF. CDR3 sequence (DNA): TGTGCCAGCAGAAAGAACACCGGGGAGCTGTTTTTT.

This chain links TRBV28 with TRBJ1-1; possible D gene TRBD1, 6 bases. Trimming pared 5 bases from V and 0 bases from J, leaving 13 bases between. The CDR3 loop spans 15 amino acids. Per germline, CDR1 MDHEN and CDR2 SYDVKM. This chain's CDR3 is CASSVLQGMNTEAFF. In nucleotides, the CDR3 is TGTGCCAGCAGTGTTTTACAGGGCATGAACACTGAAGCTTTCTTT.

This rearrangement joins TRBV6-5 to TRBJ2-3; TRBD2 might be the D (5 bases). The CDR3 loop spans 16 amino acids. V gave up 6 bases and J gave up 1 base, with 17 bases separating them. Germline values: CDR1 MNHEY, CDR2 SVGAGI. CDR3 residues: CASSLSWASRTDTQYF. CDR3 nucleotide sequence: TGTGCCAGCAGCTTAAGCTGGGCTAGCCGCACAGATACGCAGTATTTT.

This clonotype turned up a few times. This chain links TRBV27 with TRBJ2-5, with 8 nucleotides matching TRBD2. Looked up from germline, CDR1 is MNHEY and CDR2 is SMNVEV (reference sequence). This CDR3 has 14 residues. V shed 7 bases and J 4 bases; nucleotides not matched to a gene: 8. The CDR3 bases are TGTGCCAGCAAGGGAGTTCTAGCGGGAGAGACCCAGTACTTC. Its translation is CASKGVLAGETQYF.

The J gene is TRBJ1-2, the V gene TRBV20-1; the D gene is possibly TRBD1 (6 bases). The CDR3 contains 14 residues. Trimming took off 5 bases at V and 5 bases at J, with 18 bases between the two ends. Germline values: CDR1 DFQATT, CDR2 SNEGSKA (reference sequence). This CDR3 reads CSAYQGGTLYGYTF. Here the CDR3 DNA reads TGCAGTGCTTATCAAGGGGGGACTTTATATGGCTACACCTTC.

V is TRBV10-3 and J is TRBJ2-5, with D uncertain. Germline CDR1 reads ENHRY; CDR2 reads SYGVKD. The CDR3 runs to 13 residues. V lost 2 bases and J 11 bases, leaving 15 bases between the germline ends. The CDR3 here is CAISEPTPNEQYF. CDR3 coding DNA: TGTGCCATCAGTGAGCCCACCCCAAATGAGCAGTACTTC.

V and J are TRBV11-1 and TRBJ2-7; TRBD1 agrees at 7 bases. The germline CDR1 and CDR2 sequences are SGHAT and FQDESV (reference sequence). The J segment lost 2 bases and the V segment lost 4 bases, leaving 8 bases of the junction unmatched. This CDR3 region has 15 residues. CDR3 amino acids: CASSYDRVVPYEQYF. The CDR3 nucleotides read TGTGCCAGCAGCTACGACAGGGTGGTCCCCTACGAGCAGTACTTC.

CDR3 loop: CSARPGNTIYF. Written as DNA, the CDR3 is TGCAGTGCTAGACCTGGAAACACCATATATTTT. V gene TRBV20-1 combines with J gene TRBJ1-3; D uncertain. Deletions cut 2 bases from V and 2 bases from J, with 1 base between. The CDR3 is 11 residues long. From germline, CDR1 is DFQATT and CDR2 SNEGSKA (reference sequence).

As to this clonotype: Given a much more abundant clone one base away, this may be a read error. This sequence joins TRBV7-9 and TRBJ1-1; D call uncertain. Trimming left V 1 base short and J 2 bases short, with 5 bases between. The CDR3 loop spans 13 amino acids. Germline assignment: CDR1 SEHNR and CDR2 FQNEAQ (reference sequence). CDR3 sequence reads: CASSLESNTEAFF. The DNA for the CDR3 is TGTGCCAGCAGCTTAGAGTCCAACACTGAAGCTTTCTTT.

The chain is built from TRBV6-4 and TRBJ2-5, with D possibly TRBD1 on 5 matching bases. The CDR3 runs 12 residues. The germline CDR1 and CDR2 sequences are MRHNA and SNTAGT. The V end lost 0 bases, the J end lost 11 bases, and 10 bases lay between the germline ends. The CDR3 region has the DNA TGTGCCAGCAGTGACTCATTCGGACAACAGTACTTC. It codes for CASSDSFGQQYF.

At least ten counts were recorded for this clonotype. The CDR3 coding sequence is TGTGCCAGCAGCAGTCTAGCGAGATCTAGCACAGATACGCAGTATTTT. It translates to CASSSLARSSTDTQYF. This chain connects TRBV7-2 to TRBJ2-3; D might be TRBD2 (6 bases). The V gene's germline CDR1 is SGHTA and CDR2 FQGNSA. The CDR3 is 16 amino acids. The ends were cut back, 5 bases at V and 0 bases at J, with 15 bases in the middle. Using reference TRBV7-2 and TRBJ2-3 for the parts outside the CDR3, the full variable domain is GAGVSQSPSNKVTEKGKDVELRCDPISGHTALYWYRQSLGQGLEFLIYFQGNSAPDKSGLPSDRFSAERTGGSVSTLTIQRTQQEDSAVYLCASSSLARSSTDTQYFGPGTRLTVL.

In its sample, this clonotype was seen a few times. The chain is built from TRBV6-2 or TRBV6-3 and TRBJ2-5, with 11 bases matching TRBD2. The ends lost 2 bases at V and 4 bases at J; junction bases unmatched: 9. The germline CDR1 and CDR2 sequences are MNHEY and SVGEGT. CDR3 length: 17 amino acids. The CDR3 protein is CASSYQLASGGSETQYF. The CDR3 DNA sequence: TGTGCCAGCAGTTACCAGTTGGCTAGCGGGGGGTCAGAGACCCAGTACTTC.

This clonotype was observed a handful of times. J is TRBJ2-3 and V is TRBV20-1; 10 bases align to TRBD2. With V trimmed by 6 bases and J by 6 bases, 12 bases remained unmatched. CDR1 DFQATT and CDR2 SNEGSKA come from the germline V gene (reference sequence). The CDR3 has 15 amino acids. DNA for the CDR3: TGCAGTGCCCGGGGTGCTAGCGGGAGATCGGATACGCAGTATTTT. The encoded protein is CSARGASGRSDTQYF.

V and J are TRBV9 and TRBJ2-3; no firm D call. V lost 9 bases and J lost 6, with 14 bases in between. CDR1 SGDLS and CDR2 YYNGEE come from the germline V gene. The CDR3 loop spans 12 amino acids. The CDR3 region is CATPSWVDTQYF. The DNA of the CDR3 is TGTGCCACTCCGTCTTGGGTGGATACGCAGTATTTT.

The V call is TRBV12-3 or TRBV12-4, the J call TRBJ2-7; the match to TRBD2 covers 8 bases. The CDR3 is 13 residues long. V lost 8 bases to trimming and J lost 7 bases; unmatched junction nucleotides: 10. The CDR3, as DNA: TGTGCCAGCCGAGTAGCGGGGCCGGGGGAGCAGTACTTC. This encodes CASRVAGPGEQYF.

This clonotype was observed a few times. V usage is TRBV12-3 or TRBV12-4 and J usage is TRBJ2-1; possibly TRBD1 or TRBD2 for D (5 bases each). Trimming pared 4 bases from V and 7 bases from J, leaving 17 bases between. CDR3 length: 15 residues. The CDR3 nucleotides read TGTGCCAGCAGTTACCTGAGGGGAAGGTGGAATGAGCAGTTCTTC. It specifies CASSYLRGRWNEQFF.

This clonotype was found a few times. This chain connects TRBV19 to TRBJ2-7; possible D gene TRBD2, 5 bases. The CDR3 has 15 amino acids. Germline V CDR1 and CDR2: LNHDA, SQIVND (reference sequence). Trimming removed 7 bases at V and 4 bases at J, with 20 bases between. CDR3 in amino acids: CASTLSSGGSYEQYF. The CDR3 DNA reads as TGTGCCAGTACCCTAAGCAGCGGAGGATCTTACGAGCAGTACTTC.

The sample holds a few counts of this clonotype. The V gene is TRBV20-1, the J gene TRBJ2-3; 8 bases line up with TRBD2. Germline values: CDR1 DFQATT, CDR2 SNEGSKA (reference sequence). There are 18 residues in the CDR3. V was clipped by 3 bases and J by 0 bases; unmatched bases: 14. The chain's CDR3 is CSARVGGGHQPSTDTQYF. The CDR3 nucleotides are TGCAGTGCTAGGGTCGGCGGGGGGCACCAACCTAGCACAGATACGCAGTATTTT.

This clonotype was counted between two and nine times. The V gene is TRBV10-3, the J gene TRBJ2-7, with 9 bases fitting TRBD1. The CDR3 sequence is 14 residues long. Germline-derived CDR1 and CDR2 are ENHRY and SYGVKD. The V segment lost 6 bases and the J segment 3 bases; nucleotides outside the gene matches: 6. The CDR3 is CAISVVTGGYEQYF. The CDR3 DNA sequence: TGTGCCATCAGCGTAGTGACAGGGGGCTACGAGCAGTACTTC.

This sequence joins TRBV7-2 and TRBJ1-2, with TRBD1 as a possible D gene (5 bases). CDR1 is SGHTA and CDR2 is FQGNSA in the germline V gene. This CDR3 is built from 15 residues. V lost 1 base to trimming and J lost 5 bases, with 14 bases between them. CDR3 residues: CASSLGAGSGYGYTF. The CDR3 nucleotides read TGTGCCAGCAGCTTAGGCGCAGGGTCAGGGTATGGCTACACCTTC.

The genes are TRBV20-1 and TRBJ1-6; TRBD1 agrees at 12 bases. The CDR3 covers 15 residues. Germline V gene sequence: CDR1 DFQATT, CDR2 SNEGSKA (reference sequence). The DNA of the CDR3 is TGCAGCGCTCAAGGGACAGGGGGCAGGGATTCACCCCTCCACTTT. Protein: CSAQGTGGRDSPLHF.

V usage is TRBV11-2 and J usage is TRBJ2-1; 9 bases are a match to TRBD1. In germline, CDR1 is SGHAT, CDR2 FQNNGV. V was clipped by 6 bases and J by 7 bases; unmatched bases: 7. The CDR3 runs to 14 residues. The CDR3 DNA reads TGTGCCAGCAGTGTACAGGGGGCAGGTAATGAGCAGTTCTTC. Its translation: CASSVQGAGNEQFF. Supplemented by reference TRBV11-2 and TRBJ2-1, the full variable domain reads EAGVAQSPRYKIIEKRQSVAFWCNPISGHATLYWYQQILGQGPKLLIQFQNNGVVDDSQLPKDRFSAERLKGVDSTLKIQPAKLEDSAVYLCASSVQGAGNEQFFGPGTRLTVL.

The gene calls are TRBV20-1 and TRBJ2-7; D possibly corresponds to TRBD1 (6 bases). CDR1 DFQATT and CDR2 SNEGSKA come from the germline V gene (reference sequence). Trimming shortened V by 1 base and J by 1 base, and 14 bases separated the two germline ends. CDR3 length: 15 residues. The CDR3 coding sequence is TGCAGTGCTAGAGGAATACGTCAGGGGTCCTACGAGCAGTACTTC. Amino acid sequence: CSARGIRQGSYEQYF.

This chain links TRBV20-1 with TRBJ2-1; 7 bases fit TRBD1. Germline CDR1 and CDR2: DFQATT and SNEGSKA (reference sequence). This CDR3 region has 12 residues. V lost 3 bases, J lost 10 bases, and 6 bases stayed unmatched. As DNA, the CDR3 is TGCAGTGCTAGGCCTGGGACAGCGGAGCAGTTCTTC. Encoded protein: CSARPGTAEQFF.

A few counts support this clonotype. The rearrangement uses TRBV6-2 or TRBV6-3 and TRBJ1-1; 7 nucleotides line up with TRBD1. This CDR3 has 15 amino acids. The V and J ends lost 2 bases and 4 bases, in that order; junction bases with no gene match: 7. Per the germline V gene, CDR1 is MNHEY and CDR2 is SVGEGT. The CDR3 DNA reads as TGTGCCAGCAGTTACGGGACAGTGCGAGGCACTGAAGCTTTCTTT. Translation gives CASSYGTVRGTEAFF.